This TCR beta chain was captured in a study of OX40 agonist ivuxolimab in advanced cancers. Study results and caveats: On average, a greater number of expanded clones characterised CD8+ T cells relative to CD4+. Undetermined was the antigen specificity of the expanded peripheral T cells. Compared with others, partial responders at 0.1-3.0 mg/kg displayed clonal expansion among the lowest.

Libraries were prepared by immunoSEQ multiplex PCR; TCRdb keeps only in-frame clonotypes and omits some of them. The data hold 100,000 to 150,000 clones, with around 90% observed a single time. A note on this clone: Its antigen is still unknown.

CDR3 length: 14 amino acids. Germline CDR1 and CDR2: LNHDA and SQIVND (reference sequence). The V and J ends lost 3 bases and 2 bases respectively, with 10 bases between them. The TCR originated in an adult with an advanced solid tumor such as melanoma, head and neck, liver or kidney cancer. The chain links TRBV19 to TRBJ1-1; a possible D gene is TRBD1 (5 bases). The sequencing used CD4+ or CD8+ T cells sorted from blood, collected in a trial of the OX40 agonist ivuxolimab. The CDR3 nucleotides are TGTGCCAGTAGTATCGGTGGGGGTAACACTGAAGCTTTCTTT. Residues: CASSIGGGNTEAFF.